This TCR beta chain stems from a study of shared clonotypes between healthy human individuals. Study at large: Contributing individuals were two females and three males aged 18 to 49.

About this clone: The antigen is not known.

Germline-derived CDR1 and CDR2 are GTSNPN and SVGIG (reference sequence). V lost 1 base, J lost 0 bases, and 10 bases lay in between. The CDR3 is 15 residues long. Study conclusions and caveats: Naive subsets generally exceeded memory subsets in estimated richness.

When replicate PCRs were run on sorted subsets, they used 200 to 250 ng DNA, 30,000 to 35,000 T cell genomes. Produced via immunoSEQ multiplex PCR; TCRdb's table is partial and in-frame only. The repertoire holds 2 million to 2.5 million clones, more than 90% seen once, with approximately 0.13% in the top ten. Sequencing input: naive CD4+ T cells sorted from blood. As for subset: CD45RA+ positively selected. V is TRBV30 and J is TRBJ1-5; a weak D match, TRBD1 (5 bases). The clonotype originates from a man younger than 35 in good health. CDR3 in amino acids: CAWSGPGDSNQPQHF. The CDR3 DNA reads TGTGCCTGGAGTGGGCCGGGGGATAGCAATCAGCCCCAGCATTTT.